This T cell receptor beta chain was profiled in a study of blood T cell repertoires in COVID-19. Across the study: COVID-19 samples, acute and convalescent, were from the United States, Italy and Spain. The analysed material was cDNA or gDNA that came from T cells, B-cell-depleted T cells, or PBMCs.

This clone turned up a few times. The sample carries other DNA sequences with the same CDR3. Authors' data handling: From reference gene primer amplification, estimates of nucleated cell counts were derived. TCRdb's table, derived via immunoSEQ multiplex PCR, lists solely in-frame clones and lacks some. The V and J calls and clone size were taken over from that table, and D and trimming were inferred from the DNA. The profile covers around 240,000 clones, with approximately 86% appearing a single time and over 3% taken by the ten largest. The CDR3 loop spans 13 amino acids. V was cut by 6 bases and J by 0 bases, with 8 bases left in between.

The rearrangement links TRBV12-3 or TRBV12-4 to TRBJ1-1, with a possible D match to TRBD1 (5 bases). The receptor was isolated from a woman younger than 45 who had recovered from COVID-19. What was sequenced was peripheral blood. The CDR3 bases are TGTGCCAGCAGCGCGACAGTGAACACTGAAGCTTTCTTT. It encodes CASSATVNTEAFF.